These 12 T cell receptor beta chains originate from one sample sequenced in a study of blood T cell repertoires in COVID-19. Measured with immunoSEQ multiplex PCR; TCRdb has only the in-frame clones, and not every one. The data show some 45,000 clones, with around 92% seen just once and around 11% held by the top ten. Sequencing used peripheral blood. The origin of the receptors is a human donor in a cohort sampled during active COVID-19.

The genes are TRBV30 and TRBJ1-5; TRBD1 matches 8 bases. There are 16 residues in the CDR3. Losses at the gene ends were 0 bases for V and 4 bases for J; bases not matched to a gene: 8. CDR1 GTSNPN and CDR2 SVGIG come from the germline V gene (reference sequence). The DNA for the CDR3 is TGTGCCTGGAGTGTACCAGGGGGCAGATGGAATCAGCCCCAGCATTTT. Residues: CAWSVPGGRWNQPQHF.

The V call is TRBV19, the J call TRBJ2-1, with D maybe TRBD2 (5 bases). The CDR3 runs 15 residues. Germline V gives CDR1 LNHDA, CDR2 SQIVND (reference sequence). Deletions cut 3 bases from V and 3 bases from J, with 12 bases between. CDR3 sequence reads: CASSILAGLYNEQFF. Written as DNA, the CDR3 is TGTGCCAGTAGTATTCTCGCGGGCCTCTACAATGAGCAGTTCTTC.

The J gene is TRBJ1-2, the V gene TRBV27; 8 bases are shared with TRBD1. The CDR3 length is 14 residues. Germline V gives CDR1 MNHEY, CDR2 SMNVEV (reference sequence). With 3 bases clipped from V and 8 bases from J, the junction kept 8 bases outside the gene matches. This chain's CDR3 is CASSFRQGAAGYTF. The CDR3 region has the DNA TGTGCCAGCAGTTTTAGGCAGGGGGCGGCGGGCTACACCTTC.

This chain uses TRBV6-5 with TRBJ2-1; 7 positions match TRBD2. Losses at the gene ends were 11 bases for V and 0 bases for J; bases not matched to a gene: 7. This CDR3 comprises 14 residues. CDR1 MNHEY and CDR2 SVGAGI come from the germline V gene. CDR3: CAAGGGSSYNEQFF. CDR3 nucleotide sequence: TGTGCCGCTGGGGGGGGGAGCTCCTACAATGAGCAGTTCTTC.

This clone showed up just once. The rearrangement links TRBV29-1 to TRBJ1-3; D possibly corresponds to TRBD1 (5 bases). V was cut by 4 bases and J by 4 bases, with 8 bases left in between. The CDR3 totals 12 residues. Germline V CDR1 and CDR2: SQVTM, ANQGSEA. The CDR3 spells CSVVTGGNTIYF. The CDR3 DNA is TGCAGCGTTGTCACAGGAGGAAACACCATATATTTT.

The rearrangement links TRBV18 to TRBJ1-1; D is perhaps TRBD1 (5 bases). The V gene's germline CDR1 is KGHSH and CDR2 LQKENI. CDR3 length equals 13 residues. V shed 6 bases and J shed 7 bases, with 15 bases lying between them. The CDR3 is CASSPSRANEAFF. CDR3 sequence (DNA): TGTGCCAGCTCCCCGAGCAGGGCGAATGAAGCTTTCTTT. Variable domain in full (rest from reference TRBV18 and TRBJ1-1): NAGVMQNPRHLVRRRGQEARLRCSPMKGHSHVYWYRQLPEEGLKFMVYLQKENIIDESGMPKERFSAEFPKEGPSILRIQQVVRGDSAAYFCASSPSRANEAFFGQGTRLTVV.

This chain joins TRBV10-1 and TRBJ1-3; D uncertain. V gave up 2 bases and J gave up 0 bases, with 8 bases separating them. The length of the CDR3 is 15 residues. Germline V gene sequence: CDR1 WNHNN, CDR2 SYGVQD (reference sequence). This CDR3 reads CASSEAGSSGNTIYF. For the CDR3, the DNA is TGCGCCAGCAGTGAGGCGGGGAGCTCTGGAAACACCATATATTTT.

The CDR3 region is CASTEREPSYNEQFF. The DNA of the CDR3 is TGTGCCAGCACTGAGAGGGAACCATCCTACAATGAGCAGTTCTTC. The V and J genes are TRBV2 and TRBJ2-1, with D perhaps TRBD2 (5 bases). This CDR3 comprises 15 residues. Trimming removed 7 bases at V and 1 base at J, with 14 bases between. Germline values: CDR1 SNHLY, CDR2 FYNNEI.

The rearrangement links TRBV18 to TRBJ2-3, with TRBD2 matching 9 bases. This CDR3 has 15 amino acids. Germline V lookup: CDR1 KGHSH, CDR2 LQKENI. J gave up 5 bases and V 3 bases, and 6 bases lay outside the gene matches. The CDR3 nucleotides are TGTGCCAGCTCACCGGCGGGAGGGCCGGGAGATACGCAGTATTTT. This gives the protein CASSPAGGPGDTQYF.

The V and J genes are TRBV12-5 and TRBJ1-2; perhaps TRBD1 as D (5 bases). Germline V gene sequence: CDR1 LGHNT, CDR2 FRNRAP. The CDR3 is 16 amino acids. V dropped 1 base and J dropped 5 bases, with 17 bases sitting between them. The CDR3 bases are TGTGCTAGTGGTTTGGCCGACCCAGGGAAGGGGTATGGCTACACCTTC. Translated: CASGLADPGKGYGYTF.

Here the CDR3 DNA reads TGTGCCACCAGCAGGGGGCGATCCTACGAGCAGTACTTC. Residues: CATSRGRSYEQYF. The chain carries TRBV15 and TRBJ2-7; weak D call: TRBD1 (5 bases). Deletions cut 3 bases from V and 1 base from J, with 7 bases between. Germline-derived CDR1 and CDR2 are LNHNV and YYDKDF (reference sequence). The CDR3 loop spans 13 amino acids.

The chain joins TRBV30 to TRBJ1-2; D might be TRBD1 (5 bases). The length of the CDR3 is 12 residues. The germline V gene has CDR1 GTSNPN and CDR2 SVGIG (reference sequence). V was shortened by 2 bases and J by 7 bases, with 11 bases between the two germline ends. Here the CDR3 reads CAWSLQDGGYTF. Here the CDR3 DNA reads TGTGCCTGGAGTCTACAGGATGGTGGCTACACCTTC.